This entry features one T cell receptor (beta chain) sequence. This record comes from a study of control samples from healthy donors and cancer patients. Here immunoSEQ multiplex PCR was the method, and the copy in TCRdb shows in-frame clones only, minus some. The sample carries 150,000 to 200,000 clones, approximately 93% recorded once. The receptor was isolated from a woman between 35 and 50 years old in good health. Sequenced sample: blood.

CDR3 sequence (DNA): TGTGCCAGTAGAGGGATTAGGGGTTCTGAAGCTTTCTTT. This codes for CASRGIRGSEAFF. The chain links TRBV19 to TRBJ1-1; D is possibly TRBD1 (5 bases). This CDR3 has 13 amino acids. Per the germline V gene, CDR1 is LNHDA and CDR2 is SQIVND (reference sequence). V gave up 6 bases and J gave up 6 bases, with 14 bases separating them.